This TCR beta chain was sequenced for a study of CD8 T cells in Susac syndrome. Regarding the study as a whole: Individuals included in the TCR sequencing and HLA analysis were acknowledged by the study to be relatively few in number.

RNA totalling 0.5 to 1 ug underwent reverse transcription with random hexamers. Amplification of TCR beta CDR3 spanned 54 Vbeta and 13 Jbeta via immunoSEQ multiplex PCR. MiXCR was run by TCRdb on the immunoSEQ multiplex PCR reads, yielding one entry per CDR3 protein. This repertoire shows under 550,000 distinct CDR3 sequences, around 83% found once; its top ten account for 0.09% to 0.15%. Per germline, CDR1 MGHRA and CDR2 YSYEKL. V dropped 4 bases and J dropped 0; count of bases not matched to a gene: 8. There are 16 residues in the CDR3. Negative isolation yielded the CD8+ and CD4+ T cells, while FACS enriched the TEMRA cells. Only one count was recorded for this clonotype. The antigen remains unidentified.

This receptor was identified in a human donor with multiple sclerosis. V usage is TRBV4-1 and J usage is TRBJ1-1, with 7 bases matching TRBD1. Sequenced material: CD8+ T cells from PBMCs. In DNA form, the CDR3 reads TGCGCCAGCAGCCCCCGGACGGGACAGATGAACACTGAAGCTTTCTTT. Its protein is CASSPRTGQMNTEAFF.